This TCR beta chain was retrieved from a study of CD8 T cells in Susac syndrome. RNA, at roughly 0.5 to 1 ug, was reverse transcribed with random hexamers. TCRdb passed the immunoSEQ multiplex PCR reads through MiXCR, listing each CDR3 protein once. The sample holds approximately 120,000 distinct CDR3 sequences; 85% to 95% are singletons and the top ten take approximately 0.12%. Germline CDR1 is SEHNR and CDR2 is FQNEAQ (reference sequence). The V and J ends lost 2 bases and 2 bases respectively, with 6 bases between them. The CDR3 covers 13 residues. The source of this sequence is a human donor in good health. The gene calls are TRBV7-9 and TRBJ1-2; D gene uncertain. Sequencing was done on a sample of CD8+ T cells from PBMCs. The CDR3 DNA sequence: TGTGCCAGCAGCTTACAACAGAACTATGGCTACACCTTC. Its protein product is CASSLQQNYGYTF.